What follows is one T cell receptor (beta chain) and its context. The source of the sample is a study of OX40 agonist ivuxolimab in advanced cancers. V lost 0 bases and J 2 bases, leaving 3 bases between the germline ends. CDR3 length equals 13 residues. Germline-derived CDR1 and CDR2 are MNHEY and SMNVEV (reference sequence). TCRdb's table, derived via immunoSEQ multiplex PCR, lists solely in-frame clones and lacks some. Among 60,000 to 100,000 clones, less than 95% were seen once, and the ten largest hold approximately 11%. The receptor was derived from an adult with an advanced solid tumor such as melanoma, head and neck, liver or kidney cancer. The rearrangement joins TRBV27 to TRBJ2-3, with no clear D. The sample here was CD4+ or CD8+ T cells sorted from blood, taken in a trial of the OX40 agonist ivuxolimab. The CDR3 loop is CASSLSHTDTQYF. The CDR3 DNA sequence: TGTGCCAGCAGTTTATCACACACAGATACGCAGTATTTT.